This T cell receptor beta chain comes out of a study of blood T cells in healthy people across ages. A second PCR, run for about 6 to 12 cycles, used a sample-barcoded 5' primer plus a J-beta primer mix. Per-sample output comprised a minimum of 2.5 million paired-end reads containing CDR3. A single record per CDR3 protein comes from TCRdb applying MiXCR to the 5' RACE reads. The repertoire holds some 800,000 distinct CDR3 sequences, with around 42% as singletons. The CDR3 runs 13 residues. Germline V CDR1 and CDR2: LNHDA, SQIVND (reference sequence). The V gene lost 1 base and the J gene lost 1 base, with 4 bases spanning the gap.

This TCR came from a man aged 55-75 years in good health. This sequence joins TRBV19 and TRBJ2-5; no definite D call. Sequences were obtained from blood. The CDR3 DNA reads TGTGCCAGTAGTATAGGTATCCAAGAGACCCAGTACTTC. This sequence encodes CASSIGIQETQYF.